The 6 T cell receptor beta chains in this list originate from one sample, sequenced in a study of T cells in Graves' hyperthyroidism and ophthalmopathy. Authors of the study amplified TCR beta CDR3 regions from RNA transcripts. A first-round RT-PCR of the TCR CDR3 used the HTBI primer set. TCRdb reprocessed the multiplex PCR reads via MiXCR and lists one record per CDR3 protein. The repertoire holds just under 750,000 distinct CDR3 sequences, with 30% to 40% as singletons. The sequencing sample was made of blood. The receptors originated from a woman aged 40 to 49 with Graves' hyperthyroidism.

The chain has TRBV10-3 and TRBJ2-6; D is undetermined. Germline V gene data show CDR1 as ENHRY and CDR2 as SYGVKD. Trimming removed 4 bases from V and 4 bases from J, with 8 bases in between. This CDR3 has 14 amino acids. CDR3 bases: TGTGCCATCAGTGCCACGACAGGGGCCAACGTCCTGACTTTC. Translating it yields CAISATTGANVLTF.

Regarding this clonotype: A single base separates this from a much larger clone, so it may be a read error. This chain connects TRBV10-2 to TRBJ1-1, with TRBD1 matching 9 bases. CDR1 and CDR2 (germline): WSHSY, SAAADI. V trimming: 6 bases; J trimming: 12 bases; junction bases outside the gene matches: 14. The length of the CDR3 is 14 residues. CDR3 nucleotide sequence: TGCGCCAGCAGCCAGGGGACAGGGAAGGAGAAAACTTTCTTT. It specifies CASSQGTGKEKTFF.

The V and J genes are TRBV5-8 and TRBJ1-4; tentative D call: TRBD1 (5 bases). This CDR3 has 14 residues. V lost 4 bases to trimming and J lost 8 bases, with 15 bases between them. CDR1 is SGHTS, CDR2 YDEGEE, per germline. The CDR3 DNA follows: TGTGCCAGCAGCCCTTACGACGGGGGGGAAAAACTGTTTTTT. This sequence encodes CASSPYDGGEKLFF. The entire variable domain, with the rest obtained from reference TRBV5-8 and TRBJ1-4, is as follows: EAGVTQSPTHLIKTRGQQATLRCSPISGHTSVYWYQQALGLGLQFLLWYDEGEERNRGNFPPRFSGRQFPNYSSELNVNALELEDSALYLCASSPYDGGEKLFFGSGTQLSVL.

The rearrangement links TRBV9 to TRBJ1-1; TRBD1 is a possible D gene (5 bases). Between the trimmed V and J ends, which lost 0 bases and 5 bases, there was a span of 14 bases. Germline V gene data show CDR1 as SGDLS and CDR2 as YYNGEE. This CDR3 has 15 amino acids. CDR3 nucleotides: TGTGCCAGCAGCGTAGGAGGGGCCCCTGGGACTGAAGCTTTCTTT. Translation: CASSVGGAPGTEAFF. Using reference TRBV9 and TRBJ1-1 for the parts outside the CDR3, the full variable domain is DSGVTQTPKHLITATGQRVTLRCSPRSGDLSVYWYQQSLDQGLQFLIQYYNGEERAKGNILERFSAQQFPDLHSELNLSSLELGDSALYFCASSVGGAPGTEAFFGQGTRLTVV.

This clonotype was found many times. J is TRBJ2-7 and V is TRBV7-9; D gene uncertain. In germline, CDR1 is SEHNR, CDR2 FQNEAQ (reference sequence). The CDR3 covers 12 residues. The V gene lost 3 bases and the J gene lost 3 bases, with 6 bases spanning the gap. The DNA of the CDR3 is TGTGCCAGCAGCTTGGCAGACTACGAGCAGTACTTC. This translates into CASSLADYEQYF.

At least ten counts were recorded for this clonotype. The gene calls are TRBV6-5 and TRBJ2-7; a possible D gene is TRBD1 (6 bases). From germline, CDR1 is MNHEY and CDR2 SVGAGI. The CDR3 totals 13 residues. V was shortened by 5 bases and J by 11 bases, with 19 bases between the two germline ends. DNA of the CDR3: TGTGCCAGCAGTACGATAAACAGGGTAGATAAGTACTTC. Protein sequence: CASSTINRVDKYF.